This T cell receptor (beta chain) was sequenced during a study of blood T cell repertoires in COVID-19. Self-reported history from a screening survey and questionnaire set each donor's cohort. The CDR3 totals 12 residues. CDR1 LNHDA and CDR2 SQIVND come from the germline V gene (reference sequence). Deletions cut 5 bases from V and 8 bases from J, with 9 bases between. Only one count was recorded for this clone. Original processing notes: Estimates of nucleated cell counts were drawn from the amplification of reference gene primers. The data were produced by immunoSEQ multiplex PCR, yet TCRdb's version contains in-frame clones alone and is incomplete. The DNA gave D and trimming, while V, J and clone size come from that table. The table has roughly 200,000 clones, 70% to 90% seen once.

The sequence derives from a woman in her thirties or forties with acute COVID-19. Sequencing was performed on PBMCs or T cells enriched from blood (not recorded which). J is TRBJ2-2 and V is TRBV19; D not resolved. The CDR3 nucleotides read TGTGCCAGTAGTCCTAGAGTTGGGGAGCTGTTTTTT. Its protein is CASSPRVGELFF.